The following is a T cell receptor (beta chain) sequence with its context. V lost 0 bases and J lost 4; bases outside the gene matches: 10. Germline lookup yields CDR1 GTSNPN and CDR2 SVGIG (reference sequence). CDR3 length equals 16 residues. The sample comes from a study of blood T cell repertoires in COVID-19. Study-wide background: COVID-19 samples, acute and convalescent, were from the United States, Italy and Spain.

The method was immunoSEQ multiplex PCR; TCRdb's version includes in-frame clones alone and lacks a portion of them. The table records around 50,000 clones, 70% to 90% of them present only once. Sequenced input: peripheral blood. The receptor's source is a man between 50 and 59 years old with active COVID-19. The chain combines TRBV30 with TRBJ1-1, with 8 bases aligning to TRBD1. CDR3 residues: CAWSVTFGQGFTEAFF. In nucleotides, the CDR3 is TGTGCCTGGAGTGTAACCTTCGGACAGGGATTCACTGAAGCTTTCTTT.